Below are 13 T cell receptor beta chains sequenced from a single sample in a study of technical replicates of blood from a handful of donors. Profiling relied on immunoSEQ multiplex PCR, and the TCRdb table lists in-frame clones only, not all of them. Here the sample spans tens of thousands of clones, nearly 95% being singletons. Sequenced input: T cells isolated from PBMCs. All receptors derive from a human donor in good health.

The CDR3 spells CASSHETSGGYEQYF. CDR3 DNA sequence: TGCGCCAGCAGCCACGAGACTAGCGGGGGCTACGAGCAGTACTTC. The chain links TRBV5-1 to TRBJ2-7; 12 bases align to TRBD2. This CDR3 is built from 15 residues. In germline, CDR1 is SGHRS, CDR2 YFSETQ. V trimming: 4 bases; J trimming: 3 bases; junction bases outside the gene matches: 5. Together with reference TRBV5-1 and TRBJ2-7, the CDR3 gives the full variable domain: KAGVTQTPRYLIKTRGQQVTLSCSPISGHRSVSWYQQTPGQGLQFLFEYFSETQRNKGNFPGRFSGRQFSNSRSEMNVSTLELGDSALYLCASSHETSGGYEQYFGPGTRLTVT.

J is TRBJ1-1 and V is TRBV5-1, with D perhaps matching TRBD1 (6 bases). The CDR3 runs to 15 residues. The germline V gene encodes CDR1 SGHRS and CDR2 YFSETQ. V gave up 0 bases and J gave up 11 bases, with 20 bases separating them. DNA for the CDR3: TGCGCCAGCAGCTTGGAGCCGGGTTGGGGGCTCGGGGCTTTCTTT. Amino acid sequence: CASSLEPGWGLGAFF.

This chain uses TRBV6-5 with TRBJ2-1, with D perhaps TRBD1 (6 bases). V was cut by 10 bases and J by 4 bases, with 17 bases left in between. This CDR3 is built from 14 residues. In germline, CDR1 is MNHEY, CDR2 SVGAGI. Here the CDR3 reads CATTRDILYNEQFF. CDR3 DNA: TGTGCCACCACCAGGGACATTTTGTACAATGAGCAGTTCTTC.

The chain has TRBV4-1 and TRBJ1-4; no reliable D call. The CDR3 totals 15 residues. Trimming cost V 4 bases and J 5 bases, with 14 bases left between them. The germline CDR1 and CDR2 sequences are MGHRA and YSYEKL. DNA for the CDR3: TGCGCCAGCAGCCCCCACAGTACCACGAATGAAAAACTGTTTTTT. Amino acids: CASSPHSTTNEKLFF.

The chain recombines TRBV11-3 with TRBJ2-7, with 8 bases matching TRBD1. CDR1 and CDR2 from the germline V gene are SGHNT and YENEEA. The CDR3 length is 16 residues. V lost 6 bases to trimming and J lost 3 bases; unmatched junction nucleotides: 13. The CDR3 sequence is CASSHLQGGVVYEQYF. CDR3 sequence (DNA): TGTGCCAGCAGTCACTTACAGGGGGGCGTAGTCTACGAGCAGTACTTC.

A remark on this clone: Its ends do not fully match the called genes, so a read error is possible. The chain recombines TRBV11-2 with TRBJ2-5; D may be TRBD2 (6 bases). Germline lookup yields CDR1 SGHAT and CDR2 FQNNGV. The CDR3 runs to 14 residues. The CDR3 DNA follows: TGTGCCAGCCGCTTTCCGGGAGTCCTGGAGACCCAGTACTTC. It translates to CASRFPGVLETQYF. The full variable domain, its missing parts supplied by reference TRBV11-2 and TRBJ2-5, is EAGVAQSPRYKIIEKRQSVAFWCNPISGHATLYWYQQILGQGPKLLIQFQNNGVVDDSQLPKDRFSAERLKGVDSTLKIQPAKLEDSAVYLCASRFPGVLETQYFGPGTRLLVL.

The V and J genes are TRBV10-3 and TRBJ1-5, with unresolved D. The CDR3 consists of 15 residues. V dropped 0 bases and J dropped 5 bases, with 11 bases sitting between them. Germline V gene sequence: CDR1 ENHRY, CDR2 SYGVKD. CDR3 in amino acids: CAISESNGSDQPQHF. Here the CDR3 DNA reads TGTGCCATCAGTGAGTCGAACGGGTCCGATCAGCCCCAGCATTTT.

The V and J genes are TRBV27 and TRBJ1-1, with 7 bases that match TRBD1. The V gene end was trimmed by 0 bases and the J gene end by 4 bases; junction bases not matched to a gene: 2. CDR3 length: 14 amino acids. Germline CDR1 is MNHEY and CDR2 is SMNVEV (reference sequence). CDR3 bases: TGTGCCAGCAGTTTATCTACAGGGGTCACTGAAGCTTTCTTT. Its translation is CASSLSTGVTEAFF.

This chain joins TRBV6-5 and TRBJ1-4; the D is unclear. This CDR3 region has 15 residues. Trimming pared 8 bases from V and 0 bases from J, leaving 13 bases between. The germline V gene encodes CDR1 MNHEY and CDR2 SVGAGI. CDR3 in amino acids: CASALGSATNEKLFF. The CDR3 nucleotides are TGTGCCAGCGCTCTCGGGTCCGCAACTAATGAAAAACTGTTTTTT.

This chain connects TRBV2 to TRBJ2-7; D perhaps matches TRBD1 (5 bases). Trimming cost V 3 bases and J 4 bases, with 13 bases left between them. The CDR3 runs to 14 residues. The V gene's germline CDR1 is SNHLY and CDR2 FYNNEI. In nucleotides, the CDR3 is TGTGCCAGCAGTGACCAGGGATTTGTATACGAGCAGTACTTC. Protein: CASSDQGFVYEQYF.

The gene calls are TRBV27 and TRBJ2-7; 8 positions agree with TRBD1. There are 18 residues in the CDR3. J lost 0 bases, V lost 4 bases, and 14 bases had no gene match. Per germline, CDR1 MNHEY and CDR2 SMNVEV (reference sequence). The CDR3 nucleotides read TGTGCCAGCAGTTCATACAGGGGGAGGATAGCCGACTCCTACGAGCAGTACTTC. This encodes CASSSYRGRIADSYEQYF.

The chain carries TRBV7-2 and TRBJ1-1; a possible D gene is TRBD1 (5 bases). This CDR3 is built from 14 residues. Looked up from germline, CDR1 is SGHTA and CDR2 is FQGNSA. Trimming shortened V by 5 bases and J by 5 bases, and 15 bases separated the two germline ends. CDR3 in DNA: TGTGCCAGCAGCCCTCGCAGGGTCGAGACTGAAGCTTTCTTT. Protein product: CASSPRRVETEAFF.

The rearrangement links TRBV7-2 to TRBJ2-5, with D uncertain. Trimming shortened V by 1 base and J by 2 bases, and 8 bases separated the two germline ends. The CDR3 has 14 residues. From germline, CDR1 is SGHTA and CDR2 FQGNSA. The CDR3: CASSLVTVQETQYF. The CDR3 region has the DNA TGTGCCAGCAGCTTAGTAACAGTTCAAGAGACCCAGTACTTC.